Listed below are T cell receptor beta chains from one sample, sequenced in a study of blood T cell repertoires in COVID-19. The table came from immunoSEQ multiplex PCR; TCRdb's copy has only in-frame clones and leaves some out. Altogether a few hundred thousand clones are present, about 87% being singletons, with the ten largest covering 5.5% to 8.5%. Material: peripheral blood. The receptors originated from a woman in her 30s who had recovered from COVID-19. CDR3s include the opening cysteine and the closing phenylalanine or tryptophan. Fields, in order: clone size, J gene, V gene, D gene, CDR3 protein, CDR3 DNA. The D gene is left open where the match is weak. The size entry is marked missing in some rows and otherwise reads once, few, many or a size class.

>NA|TRBJ2-7|TRBV7-2|NA
CASSFSEQPFEQYF
TGTGCCAGCAGTTTCTCTGAACAACCGTTCGAGCAGTACTTC
>NA|TRBJ1-2|TRBV10-3|TRBD1
CAISGTNTGGYGYTF
TGTGCCATCAGTGGGACAAATACAGGGGGCTACGGCTACACCTTC
>NA|TRBJ1-4|TRBV28|NA
CASSLRVREKLFF
TGTGCCAGCAGTTTAAGAGTACGGGAAAAACTGTTTTTT
>NA|TRBJ1-1|TRBV7-2|NA
CASSTRQSLNTEAFF
TGTGCCAGCAGCACCCGACAGAGTTTGAACACTGAAGCTTTCTTT
>once|TRBJ2-1|TRBV5-5|NA
CASSFTSSYNEQFF
TGTGCCAGCAGTTTCACAAGCTCCTACAATGAGCAGTTCTTC
>NA|TRBJ2-5|TRBV7-2|NA
CASSLEGDRSPFQETQYF
TGTGCCAGCAGCTTAGAGGGCGACAGGTCTCCCTTCCAAGAGACCCAGTACTTC
>NA|TRBJ1-3|TRBV2|NA
CASSQGHGNTIYF
TGTGCCAGCAGCCAGGGGCACGGAAACACCATATATTTT
>NA|TRBJ2-7|TRBV6-2/TRBV6-3|TRBD2
CASSHRQTSGGASEQYF
TGTGCCAGCAGCCATCGCCAGACTAGCGGGGGGGCTTCCGAGCAGTACTTC
>NA|TRBJ2-1|TRBV29-1|TRBD1
CSAGTGGYNEQFF
TGCAGCGCCGGGACAGGGGGTTACAATGAGCAGTTCTTC
>NA|TRBJ2-5|TRBV6-2/TRBV6-3|TRBD1
CASSWDDRDQETQYF
TGTGCCAGCAGTTGGGATGACAGGGACCAAGAGACCCAGTACTTC
>NA|TRBJ2-7|TRBV5-1|NA
CASSLVPGQTYEQYF
TGCGCCAGCAGCTTGGTCCCGGGACAAACCTACGAGCAGTACTTC
>NA|TRBJ1-4|TRBV5-1|NA
CASSLFGNNEKLFF
TGCGCCAGCAGCTTGTTCGGGAATAATGAAAAACTGTTTTTT
>NA|TRBJ1-2|TRBV18|NA
CASSPLSQDYGYTF
TGTGCCAGCTCACCGCTCAGTCAGGACTATGGCTACACCTTC
>NA|TRBJ1-1|TRBV5-1|NA
CASSLNLPNTEAFF
TGCGCCAGCAGCTTGAATCTACCGAACACTGAAGCTTTCTTT
>NA|TRBJ2-7|TRBV6-1|TRBD1
CASIGTGILYEQYF
TGTGCCAGCATCGGGACAGGGATCTTGTACGAGCAGTACTTC
>NA|TRBJ1-1|TRBV6-5|TRBD1
CASSPGQGRTEAFF
TGTGCCAGCAGTCCTGGACAGGGGAGAACTGAAGCTTTCTTT
>NA|TRBJ2-7|TRBV28|TRBD1
CASSLQGKRSYEQYF
TGTGCCAGCAGTCTACAGGGGAAGAGGAGCTACGAGCAGTACTTC
>NA|TRBJ1-1|TRBV5-5|TRBD1
CASSLAPGTGVYTEAFF
TGTGCCAGCAGCTTGGCCCCCGGGACAGGGGTGTACACTGAAGCTTTCTTT
>NA|TRBJ1-6|TRBV5-4|NA
CASSLKGINSPLHF
TGTGCCAGCAGCTTAAAGGGGATTAATTCACCCCTCCACTTT
>NA|TRBJ2-7|TRBV5-1|TRBD1
CASRHDRDYEQYF
TGCGCCAGCAGACACGACAGGGACTACGAGCAGTACTTC
>NA|TRBJ1-4|TRBV18|NA
CASSSRERAEKLFF
TGTGCCAGCTCCTCTCGGGAAAGAGCTGAAAAACTGTTTTTT
>few|TRBJ1-4|TRBV7-6|NA
CASSPNPGLGEKLFF
TGTGCCAGCAGCCCAAATCCAGGGTTGGGTGAAAAACTGTTTTTT
>NA|TRBJ2-2|TRBV27|TRBD1
CASSLSDRFPGELFF
TGTGCCAGCAGTTTATCGGACAGGTTTCCCGGGGAGCTGTTTTTT
>NA|TRBJ2-2|TRBV9|TRBD2
CASSVGTSGGTDGELFF
TGTGCCAGCAGCGTAGGAACTAGCGGGGGAACGGACGGGGAGCTGTTTTTT
>NA|TRBJ1-3|TRBV25-1|NA
CASADTGLVDTIYF
TGTGCCAGCGCCGACACAGGGTTAGTCGACACCATATATTTT
>NA|TRBJ2-2|TRBV27|TRBD1
CASSIGTGVELFF
TGTGCCAGCAGTATAGGGACAGGGGTGGAGCTGTTTTTT
>NA|TRBJ1-1|TRBV12-3/TRBV12-4|NA
CASSFNMNTEAFF
TGTGCCAGCAGTTTTAACATGAACACTGAAGCTTTCTTT
>NA|TRBJ2-5|TRBV6-1|NA
CASSEAGTLGETQYF
TGTGCCAGCAGTGAAGCCGGGACTCTAGGGGAGACCCAGTACTTC
>NA|TRBJ2-7|TRBV27|TRBD1
CASSYGTGGSYEQYF
TGTGCCAGCAGCTATGGGACAGGGGGCTCCTACGAGCAGTACTTC
>NA|TRBJ2-5|TRBV28|TRBD2
CASSPPGLAGQTQYF
TGTGCCAGCAGCCCCCCGGGACTAGCGGGGCAGACCCAGTACTTC
>NA|TRBJ1-2|TRBV20-1|NA
CRVERGYGYTF
TGCAGGGTAGAAAGGGGGTATGGCTACACCTTC
>NA|TRBJ2-2|TRBV10-3|NA
CAISESWGTNTGELFF
TGTGCCATCAGTGAGTCTTGGGGCACGAACACCGGGGAGCTGTTTTTT
>NA|TRBJ1-2|TRBV12-3/TRBV12-4|NA
CASSSEGWGTF
TGTGCCAGCAGTTCGGAGGGATGGGGGACCTTC
>NA|TRBJ2-7|TRBV6-5|TRBD1
CASVTGPPYEQYF
TGTGCCAGTGTGACAGGGCCACCCTACGAGCAGTACTTC
>NA|TRBJ1-2|TRBV5-4|TRBD1
CASSLLQGYGYTF
TGTGCCAGCAGCTTGTTACAGGGGTATGGCTACACCTTC
>NA|TRBJ1-3|TRBV4-3|NA
CASSQEATGTGGNTIYF
TGCGCCAGCAGCCAAGAGGCCACAGGGACGGGTGGAAACACCATATATTTT
>NA|TRBJ2-7|TRBV4-2|NA
CASSWTVEDYEQYF
TGTGCCAGCAGCTGGACAGTCGAGGACTACGAGCAGTACTTC
>few|TRBJ1-6|TRBV5-4|TRBD1
CATQIADRYNSPLHF
TGTGCCACACAGATTGCGGACAGGTATAATTCACCCCTCCACTTT
>once|TRBJ2-7|TRBV27|TRBD1
CASSLGQGRSYEQYF
TGTGCCAGCAGCCTGGGACAGGGGCGGTCCTACGAGCAGTACTTC
>NA|TRBJ1-1|TRBV7-9|NA
CASSRQDPEAFF
TGTGCCAGCAGCCGTCAGGATCCTGAAGCTTTCTTT